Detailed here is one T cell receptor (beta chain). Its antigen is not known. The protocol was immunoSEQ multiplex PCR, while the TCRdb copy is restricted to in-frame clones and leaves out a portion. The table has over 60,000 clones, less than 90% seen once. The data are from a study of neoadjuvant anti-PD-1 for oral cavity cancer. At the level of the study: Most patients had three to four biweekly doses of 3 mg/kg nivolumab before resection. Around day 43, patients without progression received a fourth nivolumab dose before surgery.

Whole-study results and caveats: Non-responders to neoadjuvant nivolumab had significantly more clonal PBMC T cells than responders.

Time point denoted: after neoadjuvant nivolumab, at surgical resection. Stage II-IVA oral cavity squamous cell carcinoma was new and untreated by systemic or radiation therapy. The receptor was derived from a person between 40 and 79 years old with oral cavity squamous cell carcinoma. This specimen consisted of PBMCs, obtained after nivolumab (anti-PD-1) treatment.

Here the CDR3 reads CASSLNMALNEQFF. The CDR3 DNA is TGCGCCAGCAGCTTGAACATGGCTCTCAATGAGCAGTTCTTC. This chain connects TRBV5-1 to TRBJ2-1; the D is unclear. Germline-derived CDR1 and CDR2 are SGHRS and YFSETQ. The CDR3 covers 14 residues. The ends were cut back, 1 base at V and 6 bases at J, with 11 bases in the middle.